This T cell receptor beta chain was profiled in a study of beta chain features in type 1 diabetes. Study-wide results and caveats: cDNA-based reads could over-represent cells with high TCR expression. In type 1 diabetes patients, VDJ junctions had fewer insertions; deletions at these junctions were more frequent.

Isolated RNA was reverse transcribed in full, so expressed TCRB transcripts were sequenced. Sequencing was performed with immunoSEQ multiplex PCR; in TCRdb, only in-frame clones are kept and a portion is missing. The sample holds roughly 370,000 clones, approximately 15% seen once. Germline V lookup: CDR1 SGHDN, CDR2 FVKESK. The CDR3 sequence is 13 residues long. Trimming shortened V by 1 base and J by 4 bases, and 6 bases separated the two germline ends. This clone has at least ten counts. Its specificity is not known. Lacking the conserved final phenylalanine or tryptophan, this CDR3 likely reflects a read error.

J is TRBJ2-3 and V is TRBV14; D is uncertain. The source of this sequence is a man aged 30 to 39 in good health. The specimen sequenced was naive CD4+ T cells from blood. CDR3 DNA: TGTGCCAGCAGCCAAGGCCCGGCAGATACGCAGTATCTT. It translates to CASSQGPADTQYL.